What follows describes a single T cell receptor (beta chain). Its antigen is as yet unknown. Germline assignment: CDR1 DFQATT and CDR2 SNEGSKA (reference sequence). V lost 5 bases to trimming and J lost 8 bases; unmatched junction nucleotides: 2. CDR3 length: 10 residues. With 60 Vbeta and 13 Jbeta primers, the PCR was carried out. TCRdb's copy holds only in-frame clones and misses some; the assay was immunoSEQ multiplex PCR. Here the sample spans some 90,000 clones, around 79% being singletons. This sample was taken from a study of cytomegalovirus exposure and HLA in healthy donors. Study results and limitations: TCR beta V- and J-gene trimming, according to a later analysis, was linked to a missense DCLRE1C variant. Accounts indicate the classifier identified cytomegalovirus status with strong specificity and sensitivity. Judged likely to be a sequencing artifact was a cluster of highly shared sequence variants. According to an earlier analysis, most TCR beta V segments yielded productive rearrangements about 90% or about 30% of the time.

This clonotype originated in a female donor in good health and CMV-seropositive. V usage is TRBV20-1 and J usage is TRBJ1-2; TRBD1 matches 7 bases. Input material: PBMCs. In DNA form, the CDR3 reads TGCAGTGCTGGAGGGGGCGGCTACACCTTC. This translates into CSAGGGGYTF.